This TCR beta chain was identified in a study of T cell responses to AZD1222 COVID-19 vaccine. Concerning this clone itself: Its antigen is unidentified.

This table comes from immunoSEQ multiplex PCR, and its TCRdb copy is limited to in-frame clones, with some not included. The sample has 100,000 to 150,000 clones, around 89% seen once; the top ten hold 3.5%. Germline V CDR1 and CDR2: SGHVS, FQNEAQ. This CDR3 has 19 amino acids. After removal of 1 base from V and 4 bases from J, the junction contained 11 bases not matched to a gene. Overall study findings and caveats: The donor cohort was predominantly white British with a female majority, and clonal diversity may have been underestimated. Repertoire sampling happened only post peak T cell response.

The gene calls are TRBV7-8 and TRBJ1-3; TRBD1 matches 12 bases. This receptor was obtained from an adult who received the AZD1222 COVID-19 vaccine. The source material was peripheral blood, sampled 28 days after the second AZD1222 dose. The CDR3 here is CASSLVGRDRGLFGNTIYF. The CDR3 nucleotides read TGTGCCAGCAGCTTAGTCGGCCGGGACAGGGGGCTTTTCGGAAACACCATATATTTT.